One and the same sample provided the 25 T cell receptor beta chains below, sequenced in a study of T cell clonality in common variable immunodeficiency. Sequencing used immunoSEQ multiplex PCR; TCRdb keeps in-frame clones, though not all of them. The sample counts some 40,000 clones, none seen once; the ten largest own around 4%. What was sequenced was peripheral blood mononuclear cells. These receptors were collected from a person aged 18-70 years in good health.

This clone was found many times. Read sequence stops 3 residues before the CDR3 end, and the germline J gene provides the missing end. J is TRBJ2-1 and V is TRBV2; 12 bases match TRBD2. This CDR3 contains 16 residues. Per the germline V gene, CDR1 is SNHLY and CDR2 is FYNNEI. The ends lost 6 bases at V and 4 bases at J; junction bases unmatched: 7. CDR3 DNA (partial): TGTGCCAGCAGCAATGGACTAGCGGGGAGATACAATGAG. It specifies CASSNGLAGRYNE. From start to end, the CDR3 is CASSNGLAGRYNEQFF.

As concerns this clone: The read ends 3 residues before the CDR3 terminus; that terminus is restored from the germline J gene. The J gene is TRBJ1-2, the V gene TRBV7-2, with D unresolved. Looked up from germline, CDR1 is SGHTA and CDR2 is FQGNSA. The CDR3 loop spans 13 amino acids. The CDR3 region is CASSANNLNTYTF. CDR3 DNA, as far as it was read: TGTGCCAGCAGCGCGAATAACTTAAATACC.

This clone was counted only a few times. Sequencing ends 3 residues short of the CDR3 end; the germline J gene provides the rest. This chain joins TRBV7-6 and TRBJ2-3; 7 bases line up with TRBD2. The trim removed 5 bases at V and 2 bases at J, leaving 4 bases unmatched. Germline lookup yields CDR1 SGHVS and CDR2 FNYEAQ. The CDR3 loop spans 14 amino acids. CDR3 protein: CASSHRGVTDTQYF. The CDR3 bases that were read are TGTGCCAGCAGCCATCGGGGGGTCACAGATACG.

This clone has only a few counts. One end of the junction does not line up with germline, which may come from a read error. The read stops 3 residues short of the end of the CDR3; the missing end is completed from the germline J gene. V and J are TRBV7-7 and TRBJ2-3; D not certain. Germline CDR1 is SSHAT and CDR2 is FNYEAQ (reference sequence). The CDR3 extends over 13 amino acids. This CDR3 is CASSLKLQETQYF. The DNA read from the CDR3 is TGTGCTAGCAGCTTAAAACTCCAAGAGACG. Full variable domain (missing parts from reference TRBV7-7 and TRBJ2-3): GAGVSQSPRYKVTKRGQDVTLRCDPISSHATLYWYQQALGQGPEFLTYFNYEAQPDKSGLPSDRFSAERPEGSISTLTIQRTEQRDSAMYRCASSLKLQETQYFGPGTRLTVL.

This clone was detected ten times or more. The CDR3 extends 3 residues past the end of the read, so its final part is completed from the germline J gene. The chain couples TRBV7-9 to TRBJ2-1; the D is unclear. V lost 3 bases, J lost 9 bases, and 6 bases lay in between. Germline CDR1 SEHNR, CDR2 FQNEAQ (reference sequence). There are 11 residues in the CDR3. The CDR3 loop is CASSLVGEQFF. The part of the CDR3 DNA that was read is TGTGCCAGCAGCTTGGTCGGTGAG. The variable domain in full, with the rest retrieved from reference TRBV7-9 and TRBJ2-1, is DTGVSQNPRHKITKRGQNVTFRCDPISEHNRLYWYRQTLGQGPEFLTYFQNEAQLEKSRLLSDRFSAERPKGSFSTLEIQRTEQGDSAMYLCASSLVGEQFFGPGTRLTVL.

This clone was picked up many times. The CDR3 end is not reached by the read, which stops 3 residues before it; the germline J gene fills it in. This rearrangement joins TRBV11-2 to TRBJ2-1; D is ambiguous. The CDR3 has 11 residues. The germline CDR1 and CDR2 sequences are SGHAT and FQNNGV. V was pared by 5 bases and J by 8 bases, with 7 bases between. Here the CDR3 reads CASSQSHEQFF. Incomplete CDR3 DNA: TGTGCCAGCAGCCAGAGTCATGAG.

This clone appeared many times. Coverage ceases 3 residues before the CDR3 finishes, and the germline J gene fills in the end. This chain connects TRBV7-2 to TRBJ1-2, with D perhaps TRBD1 (6 bases). Trimming stripped 4 bases from V and 5 bases from J, with 17 bases between. Germline loops: CDR1 SGHTA, CDR2 FQGNSA. This CDR3 spans 15 amino acids. Partial CDR3 DNA: TGTGCCAGCAGCTCACGTAGGACAGCTCTTTATGGC. Its translation is CASSSRRTALYG. The complete CDR3 sequence is CASSSRRTALYGYTF.

This clone was counted at least ten times. The read ends 3 residues before the CDR3 terminus; that terminus is restored from the germline J gene. The chain carries TRBV7-6 and TRBJ2-1; 13 bases are shared with TRBD2. The junction had 13 bases not matched to a gene; V was cut back by 5 bases and J by 9 bases. Per the germline V gene, CDR1 is SGHVS and CDR2 is FNYEAQ. This CDR3 spans 17 amino acids. The CDR3 protein is CASSARLAGGHPPEQFF. Partial CDR3 DNA: TGTGCCAGCAGCGCCCGACTAGCGGGAGGCCACCCCCCTGAG.

This clone was found many times. With the read ending 3 residues before the CDR3 end, the germline J gene is used to fill in that end. The chain combines TRBV18 with TRBJ2-5; TRBD1 aligns across 8 bases. Germline assignment: CDR1 KGHSH and CDR2 LQKENI. This CDR3 region has 16 residues. Trimming took 3 bases from V and 5 from J; bases not matched to a gene: 11. The DNA read from the CDR3 is TGTGCCAGCTCACCTCGTAGGACAGGGAATCGGGAGACC. Protein product: CASSPRRTGNRET. The entire CDR3 protein reads CASSPRRTGNRETQYF.

This clone has at least ten counts. Read sequence stops 3 residues before the CDR3 end, and the germline J gene provides the missing end. The V gene is TRBV28, the J gene TRBJ1-2; TRBD1 agrees at 8 bases. The CDR3 totals 15 residues. Germline CDR1 is MDHEN and CDR2 is SYDVKM. Trimming removed 4 bases from V and 5 bases from J; junction bases left unmatched: 9. Incomplete CDR3 DNA: TGTGCCAGCAGTTCTGGGGACAGGTTAATTTATGGC. It yields the protein CASSSGDRLIYG. The whole CDR3 region reads CASSSGDRLIYGYTF.

This clone was counted at least ten times. The read falls 3 residues short of the CDR3 end, and the missing part is taken from the germline J gene. The chain employs TRBV12-3 or TRBV12-4 and TRBJ2-7; 10 bases line up with TRBD1. This CDR3 has 14 residues. V shed 6 bases, J shed 6 bases, and the junction held 8 bases outside the gene matches. Partial CDR3 DNA: TGTGCCAGCAGAACCCGACAGGGGGCCAGCGAG. Translated: CASRTRQGASE. The whole CDR3 sequence reads CASRTRQGASEQYF.

This clone was observed many times. The CDR3 extends 3 residues past the end of the read, so its final part is completed from the germline J gene. The V and J genes are TRBV7-2 and TRBJ2-3; 10 bases map to TRBD2. V shed 2 bases and J 4 bases; nucleotides not matched to a gene: 3. Germline assignment: CDR1 SGHTA and CDR2 FQGNSA. CDR3 size: 15 residues. The CDR3 sequence is CASSLTSGNPDTQYF. CDR3 DNA (partial): TGTGCCAGCAGCTTAACTAGCGGGAACCCAGATACG.

With respect to this clone: The observed sequence ends 3 residues before the CDR3 terminus, with the missing tail filled in from the germline J gene. The chain employs TRBV5-1 and TRBJ1-1; 9 bases align to TRBD1. CDR3 length: 13 amino acids. CDR1 and CDR2 from the germline V gene are SGHRS and YFSETQ. CDR3 protein: CASSSLYRGRAFF. The CDR3 bases that were read are TGCGCCAGCAGCTCCCTCTACAGGGGGCGC.

This clone was detected many times. The read halts 3 residues ahead of the CDR3 end, with the missing end drawn from the germline J gene. The chain carries TRBV7-3 and TRBJ2-3; 11 nucleotides line up with TRBD2. The CDR3 contains 15 residues. CDR1 is SGHTA, CDR2 FQGTGA, per germline. The sequenced CDR3 bases are TGTGCCAGCAGCCCTAGCGGGGGGATCCAAGAGACG. Translated: CASSPSGGIQET. The full-length CDR3 reads as CASSPSGGIQETQYF.

This clone was counted at least ten times. Read data end 3 residues before the CDR3 end; the end is taken from the germline J gene. The V gene is TRBV20-1, the J gene TRBJ2-3; 10 bases line up with TRBD2. CDR1 and CDR2 (germline): DFQATT, SNEGSKA (reference sequence). Germline trimming cut 5 bases from V and 1 base from J; bases unmatched to any gene: 18. CDR3 length: 19 amino acids. The CDR3 here is CSAPSGGLILAGGTDTQYF. The covered CDR3 bases are TGCAGTGCTCCGTCAGGGGGATTAATCCTAGCGGGGGGCACAGATACG.

A note on this clone: The CDR3 goes on 3 residues after the read ends, and that part is filled in from the germline J gene. The chain joins TRBV19 to TRBJ2-3; TRBD2 might be the D (6 bases). Trimming cost V 0 bases and J 6 bases, with 7 bases left between them. The CDR3 has 13 residues. The germline V gene has CDR1 LNHDA and CDR2 SQIVND (reference sequence). CDR3 DNA (partial): TGTGCCAGTAGTATAGATCGGGGGGATACG. As protein: CASSIDRGDT. The complete CDR3 protein is CASSIDRGDTQYF.

This clone was observed at least ten times. The read terminates 3 residues ahead of where the CDR3 ends, so the germline J gene completes it. This chain links TRBV5-4 with TRBJ2-7; 11 bases agree with TRBD1. Looked up from germline, CDR1 is SGHNT and CDR2 is YYREEE (reference sequence). Trimming cost V 4 bases and J 3 bases; bases outside gene matches: 6. This CDR3 spans 15 amino acids. The sequenced part of the CDR3 DNA is TGTGCCAGCAGCACCGGACAGGGGGCCTTCTACGAG. It yields the protein CASSTGQGAFYE. The entire CDR3 protein is CASSTGQGAFYEQYF.

This clone was seen ten or more times. The CDR3 is cut off 3 residues early in the read; its end comes from the germline J gene. The chain links TRBV19 to TRBJ1-1; 9 bases align to TRBD1. Germline V gene data show CDR1 as LNHDA and CDR2 as SQIVND (reference sequence). This CDR3 contains 14 residues. The covered CDR3 bases are TGTGCCAGTAGTATGATCAGGACAGGGGACTTG. The encoded protein is CASSMIRTGDL. Given in full, the CDR3 is CASSMIRTGDLAFF.

This clone turned up a few times. The CDR3 bases that were read are TGTGCCAGCAGCCCGAAAGCAGAGACC. Residues: CASSPKAET. The complete CDR3 sequence is CASSPKAETQYF. This sequence joins TRBV7-2 and TRBJ2-5; D not resolved. The read falls 3 residues short of the CDR3 end, and the missing part is taken from the germline J gene. Trimming took 5 bases from V and 4 from J, leaving 8 bases between them. Germline-derived CDR1 and CDR2 are SGHTA and FQGNSA. This CDR3 spans 12 amino acids.

This clone was recorded many times. The read falls 3 residues short of the CDR3 end, and the missing part is taken from the germline J gene. This rearrangement joins TRBV5-4 to TRBJ1-1; 9 bases map to TRBD1. The CDR3 is made up of 14 amino acids. CDR1 SGHNT and CDR2 YYREEE come from the germline V gene (reference sequence). CDR3 DNA (partial): TGTGCCAGCAGCTTGCTTCCCGGACAGGGGCGG. Translation: CASSLLPGQGR. The complete CDR3 sequence is CASSLLPGQGRAFF.

This clone was detected many times. The read terminates 3 residues ahead of where the CDR3 ends, so the germline J gene completes it. The chain links TRBV19 to TRBJ1-4; TRBD1 agrees at 10 bases. Germline V gene sequence: CDR1 LNHDA, CDR2 SQIVND (reference sequence). The CDR3 length is 15 residues. Trimming at V came to 6 bases and at J to 2 bases, leaving 3 bases not matched to a gene. The CDR3 bases that were read are TGTGCCAGTAGGATGGACAGGGGGACTAATGAAAAA. This translates into CASRMDRGTNEK. The full CDR3 protein is CASRMDRGTNEKLFF.

This clone was found many times. The CDR3 extends 3 residues past the end of the read, so its final part is completed from the germline J gene. This sequence joins TRBV14 and TRBJ2-7; 7 bases fit TRBD2. The trim removed 3 bases at V and 0 bases at J, leaving 8 bases unmatched. The germline CDR1 and CDR2 sequences are SGHDN and FVKESK. This CDR3 has 16 amino acids. The CDR3 is CASSQLSGLFSYEQYF. The covered CDR3 bases are TGTGCCAGCAGCCAGCTTAGCGGGCTTTTCTCCTACGAG.

This clone was recorded at least ten times. Read data end 3 residues before the CDR3 end; the end is taken from the germline J gene. The gene calls are TRBV7-3 and TRBJ2-1; 7 bases fit TRBD2. Unmatched junction bases numbered 5, after V lost 5 bases and J lost 1 base. Germline lookup yields CDR1 SGHTA and CDR2 FQGTGA. CDR3 size: 15 residues. The CDR3 bases that were read are TGTGCCAGCAGCCAAGCCGGGGGGTCCTACAATGAG. The encoded protein is CASSQAGGSYNE. The full CDR3 protein is CASSQAGGSYNEQFF.

In its sample, this clone was seen many times. The CDR3 is cut off 3 residues early in the read; its end comes from the germline J gene. V usage is TRBV23-1 and J usage is TRBJ1-1, with D maybe TRBD1 (5 bases). TRBV23-1 is known as an ORF, though its function is uncertain. The length of the CDR3 is 14 residues. The V end lost 3 bases, the J end lost 1 base, and 9 bases lay between the germline ends. The CDR3 DNA, read in part, is TGCGCCAGCAGTCATTCCGACAGGAACACTGAA. This encodes CASSHSDRNTE. The whole CDR3 sequence reads CASSHSDRNTEAFF.

This clone occurred many times. Sequencing ends 3 residues short of the CDR3 end; the germline J gene provides the rest. The V and J genes are TRBV5-1 and TRBJ2-2, with 7 bases matching TRBD1. J was trimmed by 5 bases and V by 4 bases; bases with no gene match: 11. Germline values: CDR1 SGHRS, CDR2 YFSETQ. The CDR3 is made up of 16 amino acids. The sequenced CDR3 bases are TGCGCCAGCAGCATTCGGACAGGAACGGGGACCGGGGAG. Protein sequence: CASSIRTGTGTGE. The whole CDR3 region reads CASSIRTGTGTGELFF.